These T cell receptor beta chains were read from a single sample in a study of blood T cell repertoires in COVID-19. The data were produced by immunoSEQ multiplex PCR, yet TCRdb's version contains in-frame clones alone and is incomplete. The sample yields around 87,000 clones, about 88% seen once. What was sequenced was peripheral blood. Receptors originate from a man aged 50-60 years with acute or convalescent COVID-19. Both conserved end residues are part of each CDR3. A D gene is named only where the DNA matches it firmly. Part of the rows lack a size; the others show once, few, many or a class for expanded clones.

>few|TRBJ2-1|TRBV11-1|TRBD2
CASSLPPGLARNEQFF
TGTGCCAGCAGCTTACCGCCGGGACTAGCAAGGAATGAGCAGTTCTTC
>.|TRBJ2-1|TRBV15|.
CATQQRWGPYEQFF
TGTGCCACCCAGCAGAGATGGGGGCCCTATGAGCAGTTCTTC
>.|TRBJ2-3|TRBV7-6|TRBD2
CASSLIAGGLSDTQYF
TGTGCCAGCAGCTTAATAGCGGGGGGGCTGTCGGATACGCAGTATTTT
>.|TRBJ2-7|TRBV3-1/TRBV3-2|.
CASSQVGGYYEQYF
TGTGCCAGCAGCCAAGTAGGGGGATACTACGAGCAGTACTTC
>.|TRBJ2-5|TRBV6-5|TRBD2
CASRRLAGWETQYF
TGTGCCAGCCGTCGGCTAGCGGGGTGGGAGACCCAGTACTTC
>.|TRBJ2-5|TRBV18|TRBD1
CASSLRPGQRDQETQYF
TGTGCCAGCTCACTTAGACCGGGACAGCGAGACCAAGAGACCCAGTACTTC
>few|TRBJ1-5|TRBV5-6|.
CASRRMGDSLDQPQHF
TGTGCCAGCAGGCGGATGGGGGACTCTCTCGATCAGCCCCAGCATTTT
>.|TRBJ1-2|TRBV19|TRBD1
CASSSPHRGQGYGYTF
TGTGCCAGTAGTAGCCCGCACAGGGGGCAGGGGTATGGCTACACCTTC
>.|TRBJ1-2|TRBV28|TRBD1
CASSWGTGFGYTF
TGTGCCAGCAGTTGGGGGACAGGGTTTGGCTACACCTTC
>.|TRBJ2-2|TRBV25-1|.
CASIGVGLTGELFF
TGTGCCAGCATCGGGGTCGGATTGACCGGGGAGCTGTTTTTT
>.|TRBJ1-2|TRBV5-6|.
CASSWTAQGSGYTF
TGTGCCAGCAGCTGGACGGCCCAAGGGAGTGGCTACACCTTC
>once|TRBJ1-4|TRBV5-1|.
CASSSVGAATNEKLFF
TGCGCCAGCAGCTCCGTAGGGGCCGCAACTAATGAAAAACTGTTTTTT
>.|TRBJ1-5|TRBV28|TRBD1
CASSSPTGDIVPQHF
TGTGCCAGCAGTTCCCCCACAGGGGACATAGTGCCCCAGCATTTT
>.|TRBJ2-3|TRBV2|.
CASSDWGGTDTQYF
TGTGCCAGCAGTGACTGGGGGGGCACAGATACGCAGTATTTT
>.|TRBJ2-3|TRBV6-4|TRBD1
CASSDEQGATDTQYF
TGTGCCAGCAGTGACGAACAGGGGGCCACAGATACGCAGTATTTT
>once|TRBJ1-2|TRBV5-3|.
CARSLNRIPENGYTF
TGTGCCAGAAGCTTAAATCGTATCCCCGAGAATGGCTACACCTTC
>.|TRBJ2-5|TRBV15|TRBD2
CATSRGGLAGAQETQYF
TGTGCCACCAGCAGAGGGGGACTAGCGGGGGCCCAAGAGACCCAGTACTTC
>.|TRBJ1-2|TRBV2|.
CASGAPGTPYGYTF
TGTGCCAGCGGAGCTCCAGGGACTCCCTATGGCTACACCTTC
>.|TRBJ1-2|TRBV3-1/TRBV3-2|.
CASSQAAGSYGYTF
TGTGCCAGCAGCCAAGCGGCAGGGTCCTATGGCTACACCTTC
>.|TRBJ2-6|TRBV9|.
CASSGGGSGANVLTF
TGTGCCAGCAGCGGGGGAGGTTCTGGGGCCAACGTCCTGACTTTC
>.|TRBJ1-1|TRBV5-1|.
CASSLAVSQGLEAFF
TGCGCCAGCAGCTTGGCCGTTTCCCAGGGTCTTGAAGCTTTCTTT
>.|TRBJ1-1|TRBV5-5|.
CASSPGTIYTEAFF
TGTGCCAGCAGCCCAGGGACAATTTACACTGAAGCTTTCTTT
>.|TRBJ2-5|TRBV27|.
CASSSPFEGGVRKTQYF
TGTGCCAGCAGTTCCCCCTTTGAGGGGGGGGTTCGGAAGACCCAGTACTTC
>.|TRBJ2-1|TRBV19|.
CASSIGEPYNEQFF
TGTGCCAGTAGTATCGGGGAACCCTACAATGAGCAGTTCTTC
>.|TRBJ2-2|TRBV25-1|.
CASSGQGRAGELFF
TGTGCCAGCAGTGGTCAGGGAAGAGCTGGGGAGCTGTTTTTT
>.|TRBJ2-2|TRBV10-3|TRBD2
CAIRTGTSGTGELFF
TGTGCCATCAGGACCGGGACTAGCGGCACCGGGGAGCTGTTTTTT
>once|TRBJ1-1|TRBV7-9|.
CASSYSNTEAFF
TGTGCCAGCAGCTACAGCAACACTGAAGCTTTCTTT
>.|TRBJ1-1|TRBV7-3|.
CASSKAADWNTEAFF
TGTGCCAGCTCAAAGGCGGCAGATTGGAACACTGAAGCTTTCTTT
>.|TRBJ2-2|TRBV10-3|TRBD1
CAISDRHRGPGELFF
TGTGCCATCAGTGACCGCCACAGGGGCCCCGGGGAGCTGTTTTTT
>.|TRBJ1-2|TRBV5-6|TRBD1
CASSPTGVGYTF
TGTGCCAGCAGCCCAACAGGGGTCGGCTACACCTTC
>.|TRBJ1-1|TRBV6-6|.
CASSYGQMNTEAFF
TGTGCCAGCAGTTACGGACAGATGAACACTGAAGCTTTCTTT
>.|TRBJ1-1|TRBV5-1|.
CASSLGALGNTEAFF
TGCGCCAGCAGCTTGGGGGCTCTTGGGAACACTGAAGCTTTCTTT
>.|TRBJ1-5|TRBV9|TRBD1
CASSNHRGSNQPQHF
TGTGCCAGCAGCAACCACAGGGGTAGCAATCAGCCCCAGCATTTT
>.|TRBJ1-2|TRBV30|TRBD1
CAWKGQSYGYTF
TGTGCCTGGAAGGGACAGAGCTATGGCTACACCTTC
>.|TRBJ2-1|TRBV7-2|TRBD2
CASSQQRGAYNEQFF
TGTGCCAGCAGCCAGCAGCGGGGGGCCTACAATGAGCAGTTCTTC
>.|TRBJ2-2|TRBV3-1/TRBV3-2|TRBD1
CASSHGQGVGELFF
TGTGCCAGCAGCCACGGACAGGGGGTCGGGGAGCTGTTTTTT
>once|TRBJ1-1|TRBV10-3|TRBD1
CAISAGTGLATEAFF
TGTGCCATCAGTGCTGGGACAGGGTTGGCCACTGAAGCTTTCTTT
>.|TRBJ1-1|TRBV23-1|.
CASSQSGPGTPSMNTEAFF
TGCGCCAGCAGTCAATCGGGGCCAGGCACTCCCTCCATGAACACTGAAGCTTTCTTT
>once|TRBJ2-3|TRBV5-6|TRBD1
CASTPQGGPTDTQYF
TGTGCCAGCACCCCACAGGGGGGACCCACAGATACGCAGTATTTT
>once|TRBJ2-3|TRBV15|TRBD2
CATSRDLTSGGTSTDTQYF
TGTGCCACCAGCAGAGATTTAACTAGCGGGGGGACTAGCACAGATACGCAGTATTTT
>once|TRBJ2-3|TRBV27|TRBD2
CASSIGLATDTQYF
TGTGCCAGCAGTATAGGACTAGCCACAGATACGCAGTATTTT
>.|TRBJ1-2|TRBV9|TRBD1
CASSVRGQGGYGYTF
TGTGCCAGCAGCGTAAGAGGACAGGGCGGCTATGGCTACACCTTC
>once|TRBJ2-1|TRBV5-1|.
CASSLGDSYNEQFF
TGCGCCAGCAGCTTGGGAGACTCCTACAATGAGCAGTTCTTC
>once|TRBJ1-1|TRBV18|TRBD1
CASSSADRGMNTEAFF
TGTGCCAGCTCATCAGCGGACAGGGGCATGAACACTGAAGCTTTCTTT
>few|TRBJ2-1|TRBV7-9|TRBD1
CASSSKQGAAYNEQFF
TGTGCCAGCAGCTCCAAACAGGGGGCCGCCTACAATGAGCAGTTCTTC
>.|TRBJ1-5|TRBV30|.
CAWTRDSNQPQHF
TGTGCCTGGACCAGGGATAGCAATCAGCCCCAGCATTTT
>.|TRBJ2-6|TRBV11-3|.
CASSPQGEGANVLTF
TGTGCCAGCAGCCCACAGGGAGAGGGGGCCAACGTCCTGACTTTC
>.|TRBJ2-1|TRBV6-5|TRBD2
CASRGLAGGFNEQFF
TGTGCCAGCCGGGGACTAGCGGGGGGGTTCAATGAGCAGTTCTTC
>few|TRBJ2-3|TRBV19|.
CASSPDFSTDTQYF
TGTGCCAGTAGCCCGGACTTTAGCACAGATACGCAGTATTTT
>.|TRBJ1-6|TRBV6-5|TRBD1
CASSPPGQGNSPLHF
TGTGCCAGCAGTCCCCCGGGACAGGGAAATTCACCCCTCCACTTT
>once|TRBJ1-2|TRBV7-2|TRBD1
CASSLSAGGAYGYTF
TGTGCCAGCAGCTTAAGCGCAGGGGGAGCCTATGGCTACACCTTC
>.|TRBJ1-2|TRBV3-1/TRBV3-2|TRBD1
CASSQVDRANYGYTF
TGTGCCAGCAGCCAAGTAGACAGGGCGAACTATGGCTACACCTTC
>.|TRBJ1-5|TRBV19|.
CASIGSLNQPQHF
TGTGCCAGTATCGGTTCGCTCAATCAGCCCCAGCATTTT
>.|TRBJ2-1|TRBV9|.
CASSVEGGSYNEQFF
TGTGCCAGCAGCGTAGAAGGGGGAAGCTACAATGAGCAGTTCTTC
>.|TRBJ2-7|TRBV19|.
CASRRGGAYEQYF
TGTGCCAGTAGAAGGGGGGGGGCCTACGAGCAGTACTTC
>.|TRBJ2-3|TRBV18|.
CASSPPLGGGTDTQYF
TGTGCCAGCTCACCACCTTTGGGCGGGGGCACAGATACGCAGTATTTT
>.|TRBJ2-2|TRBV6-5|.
CASSYGGHRNTGELFF
TGTGCCAGCAGTTATGGGGGCCACAGGAACACCGGGGAGCTGTTTTTT
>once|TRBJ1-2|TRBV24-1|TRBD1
CATSDPTTGSSDGYTF
TGTGCCACCAGTGATCCTACGACAGGGAGTAGCGATGGCTACACCTTC
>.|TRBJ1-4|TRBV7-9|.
CASSRTVEKLFF
TGTGCCAGCAGCAGGACAGTCGAAAAACTGTTTTTT